What follows are 10 T cell receptor beta chains derived from one specimen sequenced in a study of T cell changes during pregnancy in multiple sclerosis. Only in-frame clones appear in the TCRdb table, and some are missing; sequencing was by immunoSEQ multiplex PCR. Here the sample spans tens of thousands of clones, approximately 88% being singletons. This material consisted of peripheral blood, taken in the first trimester of pregnancy. Every receptor here comes from a female donor with multiple sclerosis, enrolled in a pregnancy study.

V is TRBV7-9 and J is TRBJ1-3; D might be TRBD1 (6 bases). The germline CDR1 and CDR2 sequences are SEHNR and FQNEAQ (reference sequence). V was pared by 4 bases and J by 4 bases, with 20 bases between. This CDR3 contains 17 residues. The CDR3 DNA reads as TGTGCCAGCAGCTCAATGGGAACCAGGGGATCAGGAAACACCATATATTTT. It yields the protein CASSSMGTRGSGNTIYF.

CDR3 loop: CASSEAEEVGTQYF. CDR3 bases: TGTGCCAGCAGTGAAGCGGAGGAGGTTGGTACGCAGTATTTT. The V and J genes are TRBV6-1 and TRBJ2-3; the D gene is possibly TRBD2 (5 bases). This CDR3 spans 14 amino acids. Deletions cut 0 bases from V and 8 bases from J, with 12 bases between. Germline V gene lookup returns CDR1 MNHNS and CDR2 SASEGT.

J is TRBJ2-1 and V is TRBV12-5; D ambiguous. Germline CDR1 LGHNT, CDR2 FRNRAP. Trimming left V 4 bases short and J 7 bases short, with 5 bases between. The CDR3 consists of 11 residues. CDR3 in amino acids: CASGSSNEQFF. The CDR3 coding sequence is TGTGCTAGTGGTTCGAGTAATGAGCAGTTCTTC. Full variable domain (outside the CDR3, taken from reference TRBV12-5 and TRBJ2-1): DARVTQTPRHKVTEMGQEVTMRCQPILGHNTVFWYRQTMMQGLELLAYFRNRAPLDDSGMPKDRFSAEMPDATLATLKIQPSEPRDSAVYFCASGSSNEQFFGPGTRLTVL.

The J gene is TRBJ2-7, the V gene TRBV7-6; D not certain. Germline V gene data show CDR1 as SGHVS and CDR2 as FNYEAQ. Trimming stripped 5 bases from V and 3 bases from J, with 11 bases between. The CDR3 loop spans 13 amino acids. The CDR3: CASSPGPNYEQYF. As DNA, the CDR3 is TGTGCCAGCAGCCCTGGCCCAAACTACGAGCAGTACTTC. Complete variable domain (other parts from reference TRBV7-6 and TRBJ2-7): GAGVSQSPRYKVTKRGQDVALRCDPISGHVSLYWYRQALGQGPEFLTYFNYEAQQDKSGLPNDRFSAERPEGSISTLTIQRTEQRDSAMYRCASSPGPNYEQYFGPGTRLTVT.

The gene calls are TRBV6-5 and TRBJ1-4; D uncertain. V dropped 5 bases and J dropped 4 bases, with 14 bases sitting between them. Germline values: CDR1 MNHEY, CDR2 SVGAGI. The CDR3 spans 15 residues. The CDR3 is CASSRTSGLNEKLFF. The CDR3 region has the DNA TGTGCCAGCAGTAGAACCAGTGGCCTTAATGAAAAACTGTTTTTT.

The V and J genes are TRBV6-5 and TRBJ2-7; TRBD1 is a possible D gene (6 bases). The CDR3 spans 14 residues. Germline CDR1 is MNHEY and CDR2 is SVGAGI. Trimming left V 6 bases short and J 5 bases short, with 17 bases between. The CDR3 nucleotides are TGTGCCAGCAGACCGTATACAGGGTACCACGAGCAGTACTTC. The encoded protein is CASRPYTGYHEQYF.

The chain uses TRBV4-1 and TRBJ1-2, with 12 bases lining up with TRBD1. The CDR3 consists of 16 residues. Germline trimming cut 1 base from V and 4 bases from J; bases unmatched to any gene: 4. CDR1 is MGHRA and CDR2 is YSYEKL in the germline V gene. CDR3 protein: CASSQGDRGLSYGYTF. The CDR3 DNA reads TGCGCCAGCAGCCAAGGGGACAGGGGGCTTAGCTATGGCTACACCTTC.

The CDR3 nucleotides read TGTGCCAGCAGCTTAGGGTGGGGGCTCAGCAATCAGCCCCAGCATTTT. This translates into CASSLGWGLSNQPQHF. This chain links TRBV7-8 with TRBJ1-5; a weak D match, TRBD1 (6 bases). This CDR3 comprises 16 residues. Trimming shortened V by 1 base and J by 1 base, and 11 bases separated the two germline ends. The V gene's germline CDR1 is SGHVS and CDR2 FQNEAQ.

The rearrangement uses TRBV30 and TRBJ2-1; D possibly corresponds to TRBD2 (5 bases). Trimming removed 2 bases at V and 6 bases at J, with 17 bases between. The CDR3 loop spans 15 amino acids. The germline V gene encodes CDR1 GTSNPN and CDR2 SVGIG (reference sequence). The CDR3 reads CAWSWPGILLNEQFF. For the CDR3, the DNA is TGTGCCTGGAGTTGGCCCGGGATTCTGCTCAATGAGCAGTTCTTC.

V gene TRBV6-1 combines with J gene TRBJ2-7; 8 nucleotides line up with TRBD1. Trimming took 4 bases from V and 3 from J; bases not matched to a gene: 5. Germline-derived CDR1 and CDR2 are MNHNS and SASEGT. This CDR3 region has 14 residues. CDR3 region: CASSARTGHYEQYF. CDR3 coding DNA: TGTGCCAGCAGTGCCAGGACAGGGCACTACGAGCAGTACTTC.